This T cell receptor beta chain appears in the sequencing data of a study of cytomegalovirus exposure and HLA in healthy donors. This clone was seen once. CDR3 length: 15 residues. V lost 0 bases to trimming and J lost 8 bases; unmatched junction nucleotides: 6. Germline V gene lookup returns CDR1 SGHDT and CDR2 YYEEEE. PCR involved 60 Vbeta and 13 Jbeta primers. Clones were read by immunoSEQ multiplex PCR, and TCRdb kept only the in-frame ones, dropping some. In the table there are about 200,000 clones, roughly 85% of which are singletons. The chain links TRBV5-6 to TRBJ1-2; 11 bases fit TRBD1. The specimen was PBMCs. The TCR was taken from a woman aged 45 to 65 in good health and CMV-seronegative. CDR3 nucleotides: TGTGCCAGCAGCTTGGGGACAGGGGGCATATACGGCTACACCTTC. It yields the protein CASSLGTGGIYGYTF.